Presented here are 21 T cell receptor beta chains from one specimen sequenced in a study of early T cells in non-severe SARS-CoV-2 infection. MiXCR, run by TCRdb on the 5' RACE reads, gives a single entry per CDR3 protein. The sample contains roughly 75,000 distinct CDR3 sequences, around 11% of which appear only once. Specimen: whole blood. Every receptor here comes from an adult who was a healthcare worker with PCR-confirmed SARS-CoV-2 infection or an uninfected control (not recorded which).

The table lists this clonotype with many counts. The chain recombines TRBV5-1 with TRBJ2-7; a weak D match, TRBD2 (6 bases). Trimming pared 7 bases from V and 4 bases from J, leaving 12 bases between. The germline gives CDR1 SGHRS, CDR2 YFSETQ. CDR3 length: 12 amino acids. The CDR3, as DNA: TGCGCCAGCGGTACCGGGAGATACGAGCAGTACTTC. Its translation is CASGTGRYEQYF.

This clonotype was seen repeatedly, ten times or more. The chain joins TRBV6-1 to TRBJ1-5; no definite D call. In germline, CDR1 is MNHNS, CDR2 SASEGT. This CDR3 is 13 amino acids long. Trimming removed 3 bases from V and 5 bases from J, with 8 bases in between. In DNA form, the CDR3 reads TGTGCCAGCAGTGATAGAAGAGATCAGCCCCAGCATTTT. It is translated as CASSDRRDQPQHF.

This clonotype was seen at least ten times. The chain's CDR3 is CASSPTITSVSYEQYF. The CDR3 region has the DNA TGTGCCAGCTCACCAACGATAACTAGCGTTTCCTACGAGCAGTACTTC. The genes are TRBV18 and TRBJ2-7; 7 positions agree with TRBD2. CDR1 is KGHSH, CDR2 LQKENI, per germline. This CDR3 spans 16 amino acids. J lost 1 base, V lost 2 bases, and 8 bases had no gene match.

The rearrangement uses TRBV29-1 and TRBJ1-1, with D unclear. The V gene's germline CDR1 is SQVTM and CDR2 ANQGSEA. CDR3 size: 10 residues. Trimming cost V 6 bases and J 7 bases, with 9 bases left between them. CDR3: CSVSNLEAFF. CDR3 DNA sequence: TGCAGCGTCTCTAACCTTGAAGCTTTCTTT.

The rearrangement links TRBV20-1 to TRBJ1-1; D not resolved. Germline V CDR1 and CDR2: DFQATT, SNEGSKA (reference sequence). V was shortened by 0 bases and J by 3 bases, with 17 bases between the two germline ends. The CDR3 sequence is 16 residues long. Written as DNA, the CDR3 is TGCAGTGCTAGAGATAGGATGATGACATGGGACACTGAAGCTTTCTTT. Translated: CSARDRMMTWDTEAFF.

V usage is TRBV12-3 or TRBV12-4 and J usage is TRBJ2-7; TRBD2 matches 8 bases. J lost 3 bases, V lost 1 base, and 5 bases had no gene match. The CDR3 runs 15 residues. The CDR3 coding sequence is TGTGCCAGCAGTTTAGTCGCGGGGGGAGACTACGAGCAGTACTTC. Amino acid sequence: CASSLVAGGDYEQYF.

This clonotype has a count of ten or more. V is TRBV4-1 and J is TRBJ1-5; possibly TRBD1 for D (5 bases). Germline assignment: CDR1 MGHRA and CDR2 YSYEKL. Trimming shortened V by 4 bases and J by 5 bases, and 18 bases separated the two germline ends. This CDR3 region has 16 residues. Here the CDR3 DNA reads TGCGCCAGCAGCCTAAATAACGGAGAGGGGTATCAGCCCCAGCATTTT. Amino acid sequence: CASSLNNGEGYQPQHF.

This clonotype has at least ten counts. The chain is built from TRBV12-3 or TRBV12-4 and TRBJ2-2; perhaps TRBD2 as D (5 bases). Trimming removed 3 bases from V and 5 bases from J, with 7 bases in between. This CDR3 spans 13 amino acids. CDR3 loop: CASSFEGTGELFF. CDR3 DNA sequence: TGTGCCAGCAGTTTCGAGGGAACCGGGGAGCTGTTTTTT.

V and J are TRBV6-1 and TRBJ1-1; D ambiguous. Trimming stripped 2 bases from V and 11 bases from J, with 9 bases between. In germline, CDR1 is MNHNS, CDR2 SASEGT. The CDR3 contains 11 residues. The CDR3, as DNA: TGTGCCAGCAGTGAACTGTACTCCGCTTTCTTT. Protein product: CASSELYSAFF.

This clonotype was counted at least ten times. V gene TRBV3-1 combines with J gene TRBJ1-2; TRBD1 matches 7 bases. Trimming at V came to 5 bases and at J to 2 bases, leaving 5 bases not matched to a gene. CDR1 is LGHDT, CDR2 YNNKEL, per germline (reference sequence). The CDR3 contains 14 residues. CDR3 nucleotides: TGTGCCAGCAGCTACGGACAGGAGAACTATGGCTACACCTTC. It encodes CASSYGQENYGYTF. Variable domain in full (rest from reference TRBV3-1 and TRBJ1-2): DTAVSQTPKYLVTQMGNDKSIKCEQNLGHDTMYWYKQDSKKFLKIMFSYNNKELIINETVPNRFSPKSPDKAHLNLHINSLELGDSAVYFCASSYGQENYGYTFGSGTRLTVV.

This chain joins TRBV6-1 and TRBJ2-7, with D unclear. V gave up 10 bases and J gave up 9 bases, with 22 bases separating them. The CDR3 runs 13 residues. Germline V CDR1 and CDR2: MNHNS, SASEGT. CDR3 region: CATAEGFGTVQYF. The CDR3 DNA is TGTGCCACCGCAGAAGGTTTTGGCACGGTGCAGTACTTC.

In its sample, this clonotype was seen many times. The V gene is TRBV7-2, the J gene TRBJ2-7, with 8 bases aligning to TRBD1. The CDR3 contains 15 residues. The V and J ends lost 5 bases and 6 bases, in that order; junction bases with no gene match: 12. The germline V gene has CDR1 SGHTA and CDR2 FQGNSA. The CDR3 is CASSPRQGTSLEQYF. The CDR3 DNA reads TGTGCCAGCAGCCCCCGACAGGGGACCTCCCTCGAGCAGTACTTC.

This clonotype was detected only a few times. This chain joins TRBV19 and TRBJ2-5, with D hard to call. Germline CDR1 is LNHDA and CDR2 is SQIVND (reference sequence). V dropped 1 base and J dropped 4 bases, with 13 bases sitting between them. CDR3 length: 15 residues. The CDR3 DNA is TGTGCCAGTAGTATAGGGAGTTGGGATCGAGAGACCCAGTACTTC. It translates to CASSIGSWDRETQYF.

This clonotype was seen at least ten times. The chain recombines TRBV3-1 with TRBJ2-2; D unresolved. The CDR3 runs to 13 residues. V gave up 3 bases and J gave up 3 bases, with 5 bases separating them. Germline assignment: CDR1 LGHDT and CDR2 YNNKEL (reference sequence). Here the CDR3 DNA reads TGTGCCAGCAGCCACGCGGACACCGGGGAGCTGTTTTTT. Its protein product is CASSHADTGELFF.

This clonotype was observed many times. The CDR3 region is CASSQGGYYGYTF. The CDR3 DNA reads TGCGCCAGCAGCCAAGGGGGGTACTATGGCTACACCTTC. V gene TRBV4-1 combines with J gene TRBJ1-2, with D possibly TRBD1 on 5 matching bases. Trimming stripped 1 base from V and 3 bases from J, with 6 bases between. This CDR3 is 13 amino acids long. Per germline, CDR1 MGHRA and CDR2 YSYEKL.

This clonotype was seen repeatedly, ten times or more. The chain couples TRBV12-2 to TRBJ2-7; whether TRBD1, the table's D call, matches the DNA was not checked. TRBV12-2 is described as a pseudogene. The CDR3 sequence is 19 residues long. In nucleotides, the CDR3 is TGTGCAAGTCCCTTTAACTCGTTATCACCGGGACAGGGGGCGAAGGAGCAGTACTTC. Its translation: CASPFNSLSPGQGAKEQYF.

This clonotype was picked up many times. The CDR3 loop reads CASSTYPNRAEDPYEQYF. CDR3 DNA sequence: TGTGCCAGCAGCACCTACCCCAATCGGGCAGAGGACCCCTACGAGCAGTACTTC. This chain joins TRBV21-1 and TRBJ2-7. TRBV21-1 is deemed a pseudogene. The CDR3 covers 18 residues.

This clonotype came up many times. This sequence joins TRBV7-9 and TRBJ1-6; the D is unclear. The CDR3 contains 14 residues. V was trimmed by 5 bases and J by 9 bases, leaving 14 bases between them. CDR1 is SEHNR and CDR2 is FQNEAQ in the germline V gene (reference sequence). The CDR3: CASSDPGSVSPLHF. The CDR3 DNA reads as TGTGCCAGCAGCGATCCTGGGTCGGTTTCACCCCTCCACTTT. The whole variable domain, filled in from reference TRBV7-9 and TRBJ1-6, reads DTGVSQNPRHKITKRGQNVTFRCDPISEHNRLYWYRQTLGQGPEFLTYFQNEAQLEKSRLLSDRFSAERPKGSFSTLEIQRTEQGDSAMYLCASSDPGSVSPLHFGNGTRLTVT.

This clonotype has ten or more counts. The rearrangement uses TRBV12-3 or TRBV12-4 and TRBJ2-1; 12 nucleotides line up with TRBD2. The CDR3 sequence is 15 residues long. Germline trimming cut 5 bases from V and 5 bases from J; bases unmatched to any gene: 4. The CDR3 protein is CASSPTSGGHNEQFF. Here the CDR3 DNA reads TGTGCCAGCAGTCCTACTAGCGGGGGGCACAATGAGCAGTTCTTC.

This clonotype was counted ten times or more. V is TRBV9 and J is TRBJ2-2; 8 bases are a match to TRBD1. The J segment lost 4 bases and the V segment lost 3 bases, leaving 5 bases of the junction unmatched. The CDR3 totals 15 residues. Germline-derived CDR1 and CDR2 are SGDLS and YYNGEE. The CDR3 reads CASSAGTGGTGELFF. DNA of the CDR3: TGTGCCAGCAGCGCCGGGACAGGCGGCACCGGGGAGCTGTTTTTT.

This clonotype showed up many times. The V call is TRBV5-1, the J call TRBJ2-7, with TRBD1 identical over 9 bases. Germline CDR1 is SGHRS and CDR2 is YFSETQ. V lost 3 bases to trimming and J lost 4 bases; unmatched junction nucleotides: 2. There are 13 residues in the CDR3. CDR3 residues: CASSYGTGYEQYF. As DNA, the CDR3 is TGCGCCAGCAGCTACGGGACAGGGTACGAGCAGTACTTC. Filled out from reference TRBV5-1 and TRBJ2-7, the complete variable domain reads KAGVTQTPRYLIKTRGQQVTLSCSPISGHRSVSWYQQTPGQGLQFLFEYFSETQRNKGNFPGRFSGRQFSNSRSEMNVSTLELGDSALYLCASSYGTGYEQYFGPGTRLTVT.